These 12 T cell receptor beta chains originate from one sample sequenced in a study of T cells after yellow fever vaccination. TCRdb passed the 5' RACE reads through MiXCR, listing each CDR3 protein once. The sample contains hundreds of thousands of distinct CDR3 sequences, approximately 3.9% of which appear only once. Sample: PBMCs, taken on the day of the yellow fever booster vaccination. Every receptor here comes from a man aged 18 to 29 who received the YFV17D yellow fever vaccine.

This clonotype has at least ten counts. The chain uses TRBV11-2 and TRBJ1-1; weak D call: TRBD1 (5 bases). Trimming took 6 bases from V and 8 from J, leaving 13 bases between them. This CDR3 spans 12 amino acids. Germline CDR1 SGHAT, CDR2 FQNNGV. This chain's CDR3 is CASSSGQLEAFF. The CDR3 DNA reads as TGTGCCAGCAGTTCCGGACAACTCGAAGCTTTCTTT.

This clonotype was seen at least ten times. This rearrangement joins TRBV7-2 to TRBJ2-3; possibly TRBD1 for D (6 bases). The V end was cut by 1 base, the J end by 0 bases, with 14 bases between. Germline lookup yields CDR1 SGHTA and CDR2 FQGNSA. The CDR3 is 17 residues long. In nucleotides, the CDR3 is TGTGCCAGCAGCTTAGAGGGTGCAGGGGCTAGCACAGATACGCAGTATTTT. This gives the protein CASSLEGAGASTDTQYF.

This clonotype has at least ten counts. This rearrangement joins TRBV15 to TRBJ2-7; D is perhaps TRBD1 (6 bases). Per germline, CDR1 LNHNV and CDR2 YYDKDF (reference sequence). The ends were cut back, 5 bases at V and 2 bases at J, with 10 bases in the middle. The CDR3 contains 13 residues. The CDR3 DNA sequence: TGTGCCACCAGCCAGGGGAGCGCCTACGAGCAGTACTTC. It is translated as CATSQGSAYEQYF.

This clonotype was picked up a small number of times. The chain joins TRBV12-3 or TRBV12-4 to TRBJ2-7, with D tentatively TRBD1 (5 bases). This CDR3 is 14 amino acids long. With 6 bases removed from V and 0 bases from J, the gap between germline ends came to 12 bases. The CDR3 DNA reads as TGTGCCAGCAGCCTAAGACAGAGCTCCTACGAGCAGTACTTC. This codes for CASSLRQSSYEQYF.

In this sample, this clonotype turned up a few times. The genes are TRBV6-4 and TRBJ2-3; D might be TRBD1 (6 bases). Per the germline V gene, CDR1 is MRHNA and CDR2 is SNTAGT. Between the trimmed V and J ends, which lost 3 bases and 4 bases, there was a span of 11 bases. There are 14 residues in the CDR3. The CDR3 loop is CASSETGGADTQYF. CDR3 sequence (DNA): TGTGCCAGCAGTGAGACAGGTGGGGCAGATACGCAGTATTTT.

This clonotype was seen many times. The chain couples TRBV23-1 to TRBJ2-5, with D maybe TRBD1 (6 bases). TRBV23-1 is an ORF for which the function is uncertain. The CDR3 contains 15 residues. Written as DNA, the CDR3 is TGCGTCTGGCCCCGTCAAAGGGGGACCCAAGAGACCCAGTACTTC. It is translated as CVWPRQRGTQETQYF.

The chain employs TRBV27 and TRBJ2-2; D remains ambiguous. V was shortened by 4 bases and J by 6 bases, with 15 bases between the two germline ends. CDR1 MNHEY and CDR2 SMNVEV come from the germline V gene (reference sequence). CDR3 size: 15 residues. The CDR3, as DNA: TGTGCCAGCAGTTCCCCCGTTGTATTGGCCGGGGAGCTGTTTTTT. Translated, it gives CASSSPVVLAGELFF.

This sequence joins TRBV4-2 and TRBJ2-7; D gene uncertain. The CDR3 is made up of 15 amino acids. CDR1 and CDR2 from the germline V gene are LGHNA and YNFKEQ. Trimming took off 0 bases at V and 4 bases at J, with 13 bases between the two ends. The chain's CDR3 is CASSQDGNGPYEQYV. In nucleotides, the CDR3 is TGTGCCAGCAGCCAAGATGGGAACGGGCCATACGAGCAGTACGTC.

This chain's CDR3 is CASSLSRARSNSPLHF. The CDR3 coding sequence is TGTGCCAGCAGCTTATCGAGGGCACGGAGTAATTCACCCCTCCACTTT. The chain recombines TRBV7-2 with TRBJ1-6; D unclear. Germline V CDR1 and CDR2: SGHTA, FQGNSA. CDR3 size: 16 residues. Trimming left V 2 bases short and J 6 bases short, with 14 bases between. Full variable domain (missing parts from reference TRBV7-2 and TRBJ1-6): GAGVSQSPSNKVTEKGKDVELRCDPISGHTALYWYRQSLGQGLEFLIYFQGNSAPDKSGLPSDRFSAERTGGSVSTLTIQRTQQEDSAVYLCASSLSRARSNSPLHFGNGTRLTVT.

This clonotype was seen at least ten times. The chain recombines TRBV29-1 with TRBJ1-5; D ambiguous. CDR1 is SQVTM, CDR2 ANQGSEA, per germline. Trimming stripped 4 bases from V and 6 bases from J, with 10 bases between. This CDR3 region has 12 residues. CDR3 DNA: TGCAGCGTTGGTTTCGAGTCTCAGCCCCAGCATTTT. As protein: CSVGFESQPQHF.

Many counts were recorded for this clonotype. The chain links TRBV5-1 to TRBJ1-1; D not resolved. Germline V gives CDR1 SGHRS, CDR2 YFSETQ. The V end lost 0 bases, the J end lost 7 bases, and 10 bases lay between the germline ends. CDR3 length: 13 residues. The CDR3 reads CASSLVQVGEAFF. CDR3 sequence (DNA): TGCGCCAGCAGCTTGGTTCAGGTTGGTGAAGCTTTCTTT.

This clonotype was detected ten times or more. V gene TRBV4-1 combines with J gene TRBJ2-5; TRBD1 or TRBD2 may be the D gene (6 bases each). V was pared by 4 bases and J by 4 bases, with 16 bases between. The length of the CDR3 is 15 residues. Germline CDR1 MGHRA, CDR2 YSYEKL. CDR3: CASSPSYPGAETQYF. The CDR3 coding sequence is TGCGCCAGCAGCCCATCTTATCCGGGGGCAGAGACCCAGTACTTC.